This T cell receptor beta chain came from a study of cytomegalovirus exposure and HLA in healthy donors. Profiled with immunoSEQ multiplex PCR; TCRdb holds only in-frame clones, not every one. Seen here are fewer than 150,000 clones, around 84% observed once, and the top ten hold 8.7%. The study's findings and limits: For cytomegalovirus status, the classifier reportedly gave diagnoses with high specificity and sensitivity.

This clone was picked up a small number of times. Its antigen is not identified. The V end lost 5 bases, the J end lost 2 bases, and 10 bases lay between the germline ends. Germline V gene data show CDR1 as KGHSY and CDR2 as FQNENV. The CDR3 has 14 amino acids. This TCR derives from a man between 18 and 35 years old in good health and CMV-seropositive. The chain recombines TRBV16 with TRBJ1-5; D gene unclear. Source material: PBMCs. Here the CDR3 DNA reads TGTGCCAGCAGCGTCCCCCGGGGCAATCAGCCCCAGCATTTT. Translated: CASSVPRGNQPQHF.